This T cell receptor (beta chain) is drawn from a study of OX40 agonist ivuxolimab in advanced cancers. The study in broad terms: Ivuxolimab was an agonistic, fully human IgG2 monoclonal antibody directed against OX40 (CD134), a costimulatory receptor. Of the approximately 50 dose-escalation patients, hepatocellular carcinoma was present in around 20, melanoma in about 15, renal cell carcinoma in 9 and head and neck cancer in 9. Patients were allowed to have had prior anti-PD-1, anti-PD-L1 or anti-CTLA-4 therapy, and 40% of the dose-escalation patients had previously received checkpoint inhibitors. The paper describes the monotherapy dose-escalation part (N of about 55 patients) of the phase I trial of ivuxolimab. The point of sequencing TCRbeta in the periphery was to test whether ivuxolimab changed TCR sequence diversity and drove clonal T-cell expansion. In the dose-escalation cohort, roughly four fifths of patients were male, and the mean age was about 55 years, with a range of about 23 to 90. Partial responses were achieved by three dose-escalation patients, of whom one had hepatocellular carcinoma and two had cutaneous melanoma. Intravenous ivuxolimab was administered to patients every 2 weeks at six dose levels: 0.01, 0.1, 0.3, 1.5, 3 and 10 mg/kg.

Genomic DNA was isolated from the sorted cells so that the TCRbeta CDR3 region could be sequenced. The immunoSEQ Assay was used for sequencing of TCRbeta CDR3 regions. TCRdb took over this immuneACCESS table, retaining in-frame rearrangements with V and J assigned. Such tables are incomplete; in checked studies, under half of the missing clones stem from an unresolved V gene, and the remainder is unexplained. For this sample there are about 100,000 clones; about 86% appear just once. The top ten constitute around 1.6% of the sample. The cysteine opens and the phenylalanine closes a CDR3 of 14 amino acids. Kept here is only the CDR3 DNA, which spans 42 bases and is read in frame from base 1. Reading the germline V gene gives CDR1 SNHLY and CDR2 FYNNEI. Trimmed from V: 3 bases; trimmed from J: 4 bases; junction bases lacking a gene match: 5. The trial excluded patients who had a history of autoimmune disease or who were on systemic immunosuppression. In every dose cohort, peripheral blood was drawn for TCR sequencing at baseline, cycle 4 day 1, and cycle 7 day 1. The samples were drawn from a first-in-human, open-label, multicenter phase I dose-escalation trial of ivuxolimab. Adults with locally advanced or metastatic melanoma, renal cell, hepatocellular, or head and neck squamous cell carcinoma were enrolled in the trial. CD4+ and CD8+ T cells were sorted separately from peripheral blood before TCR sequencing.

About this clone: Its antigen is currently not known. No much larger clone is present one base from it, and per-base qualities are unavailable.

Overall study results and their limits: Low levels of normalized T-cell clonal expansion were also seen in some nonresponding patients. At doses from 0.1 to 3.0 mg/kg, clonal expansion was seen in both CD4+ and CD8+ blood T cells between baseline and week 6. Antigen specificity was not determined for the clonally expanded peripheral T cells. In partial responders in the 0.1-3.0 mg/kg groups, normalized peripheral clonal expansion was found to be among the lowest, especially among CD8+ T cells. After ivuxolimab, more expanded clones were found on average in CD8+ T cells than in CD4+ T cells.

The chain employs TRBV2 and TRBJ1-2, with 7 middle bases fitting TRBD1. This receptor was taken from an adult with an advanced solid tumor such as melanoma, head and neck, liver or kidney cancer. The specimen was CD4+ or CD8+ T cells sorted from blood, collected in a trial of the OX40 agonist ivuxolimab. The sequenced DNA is TGTGCCAGCAGTGAGCCGACAGGGTTCTATGGCTACACCTTC. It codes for CASSEPTGFYGYTF. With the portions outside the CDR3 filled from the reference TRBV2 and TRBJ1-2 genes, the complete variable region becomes EPEVTQTPSHQVTQMGQEVILRCVPISNHLYFYWYRQILGQKVEFLVSFYNNEISEKSEIFDDQFSVERPDGSNFTLKIRSTKLEDSAMYFCASSEPTGFYGYTFGSGTRLTVV.